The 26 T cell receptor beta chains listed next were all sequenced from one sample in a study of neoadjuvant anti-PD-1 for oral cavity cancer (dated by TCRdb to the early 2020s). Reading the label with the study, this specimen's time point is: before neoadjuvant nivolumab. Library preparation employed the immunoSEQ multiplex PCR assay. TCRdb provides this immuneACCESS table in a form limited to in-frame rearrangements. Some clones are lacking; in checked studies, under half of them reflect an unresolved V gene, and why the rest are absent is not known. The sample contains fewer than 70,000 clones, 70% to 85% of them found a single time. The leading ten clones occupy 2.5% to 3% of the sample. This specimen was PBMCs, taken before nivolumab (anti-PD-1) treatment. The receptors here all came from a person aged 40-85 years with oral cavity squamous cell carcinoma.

DNA of the CDR3: TGTGCCAGCTCATCAGGACAGGGGGCGAACAATCAGCCCCAGCATTTT. This codes for CASSSGQGANNQPQHF. The rearrangement uses TRBV18 and TRBJ1-5; 11 bases match TRBD1. The CDR3 contains 16 residues. Germline CDR1 KGHSH, CDR2 LQKENI. The junction had 6 bases not matched to a gene; V was cut back by 5 bases and J by 3 bases.

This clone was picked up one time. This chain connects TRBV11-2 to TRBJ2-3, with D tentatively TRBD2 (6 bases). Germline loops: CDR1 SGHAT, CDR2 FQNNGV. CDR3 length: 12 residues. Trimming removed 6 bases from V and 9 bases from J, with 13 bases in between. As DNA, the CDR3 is TGTGCCAGCAGGGGGGTGGGACTGACGCAGTATTTT. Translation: CASRGVGLTQYF.

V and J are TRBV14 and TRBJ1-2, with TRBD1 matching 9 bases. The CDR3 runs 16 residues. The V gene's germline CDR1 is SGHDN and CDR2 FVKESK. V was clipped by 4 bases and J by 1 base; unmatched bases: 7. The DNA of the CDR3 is TGTGCCAGCAGCCTTACCGGACAGGGGATTAACTATGGCTACACCTTC. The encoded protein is CASSLTGQGINYGYTF.

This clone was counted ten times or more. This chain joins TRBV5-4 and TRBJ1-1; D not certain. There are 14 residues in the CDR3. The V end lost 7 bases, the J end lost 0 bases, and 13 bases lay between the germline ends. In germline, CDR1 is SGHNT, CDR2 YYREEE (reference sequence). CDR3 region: CASREIDMNTEAFF. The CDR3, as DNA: TGTGCCAGCCGTGAGATAGACATGAACACTGAAGCTTTCTTT.

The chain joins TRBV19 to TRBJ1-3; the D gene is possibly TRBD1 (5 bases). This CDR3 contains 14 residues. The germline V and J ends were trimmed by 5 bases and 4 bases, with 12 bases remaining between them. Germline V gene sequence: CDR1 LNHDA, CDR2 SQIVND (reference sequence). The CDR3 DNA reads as TGTGCCAGTAGTGGGACCGGTCTCGGAAACACCATATATTTT. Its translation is CASSGTGLGNTIYF.

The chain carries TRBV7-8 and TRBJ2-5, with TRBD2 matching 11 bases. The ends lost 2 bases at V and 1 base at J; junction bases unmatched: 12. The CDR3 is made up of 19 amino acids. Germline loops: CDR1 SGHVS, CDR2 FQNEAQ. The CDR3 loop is CASSLRGLAGGSGQETQYF. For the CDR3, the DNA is TGTGCCAGCAGCTTAAGAGGGCTAGCGGGGGGTAGTGGCCAAGAGACCCAGTACTTC.

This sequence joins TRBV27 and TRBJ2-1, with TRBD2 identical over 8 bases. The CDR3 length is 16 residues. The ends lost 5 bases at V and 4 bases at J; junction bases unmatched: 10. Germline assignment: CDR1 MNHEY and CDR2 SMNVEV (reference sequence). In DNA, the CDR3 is TGTGCCAGCAGTACCCTGAGAAGCGGGAGTTACAATGAGCAGTTCTTC. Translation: CASSTLRSGSYNEQFF.

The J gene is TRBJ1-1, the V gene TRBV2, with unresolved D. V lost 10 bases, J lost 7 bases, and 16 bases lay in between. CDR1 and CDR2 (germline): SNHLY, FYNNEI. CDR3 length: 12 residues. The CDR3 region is CATNLVHGEAFF. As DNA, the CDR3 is TGTGCCACTAATCTCGTCCACGGTGAAGCTTTCTTT. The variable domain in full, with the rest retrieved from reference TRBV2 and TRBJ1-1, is EPEVTQTPSHQVTQMGQEVILRCVPISNHLYFYWYRQILGQKVEFLVSFYNNEISEKSEIFDDQFSVERPDGSNFTLKIRSTKLEDSAMYFCATNLVHGEAFFGQGTRLTVV.

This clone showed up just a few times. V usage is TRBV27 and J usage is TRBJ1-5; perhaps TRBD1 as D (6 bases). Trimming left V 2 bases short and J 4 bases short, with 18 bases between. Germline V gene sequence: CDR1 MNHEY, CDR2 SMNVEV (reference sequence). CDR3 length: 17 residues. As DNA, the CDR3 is TGTGCCAGCAGTTTACGGTGGGCGAGCCAGGGGAATCAGCCCCAGCATTTT. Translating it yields CASSLRWASQGNQPQHF.

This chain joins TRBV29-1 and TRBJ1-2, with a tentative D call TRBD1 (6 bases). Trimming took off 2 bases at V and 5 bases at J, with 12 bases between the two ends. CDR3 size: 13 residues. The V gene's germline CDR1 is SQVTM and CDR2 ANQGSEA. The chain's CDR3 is CSVELKDRYGYTF. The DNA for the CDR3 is TGCAGCGTTGAATTAAAGGACAGATATGGCTACACCTTC.

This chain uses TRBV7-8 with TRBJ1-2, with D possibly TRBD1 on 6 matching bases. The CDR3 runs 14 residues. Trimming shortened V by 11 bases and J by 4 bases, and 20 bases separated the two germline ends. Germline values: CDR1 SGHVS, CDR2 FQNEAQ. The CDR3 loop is CASSAAGDGYGYTF. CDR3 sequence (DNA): TGTGCCTCATCGGCAGCAGGGGATGGCTATGGCTACACCTTC.

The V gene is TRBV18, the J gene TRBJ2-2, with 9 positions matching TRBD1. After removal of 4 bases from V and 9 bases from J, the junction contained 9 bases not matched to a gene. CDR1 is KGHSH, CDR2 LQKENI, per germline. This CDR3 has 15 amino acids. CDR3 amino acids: CASSQMGQGGRELFF. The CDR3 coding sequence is TGTGCCAGCTCACAGATGGGACAGGGAGGCCGGGAGCTGTTTTTT.

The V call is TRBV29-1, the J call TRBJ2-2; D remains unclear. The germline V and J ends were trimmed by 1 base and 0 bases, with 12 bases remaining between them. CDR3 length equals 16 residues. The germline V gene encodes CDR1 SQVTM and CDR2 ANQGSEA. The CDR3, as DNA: TGCAGCGTTGAAGCGAGTAGAGGTCCGAACACCGGGGAGCTGTTTTTT. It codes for CSVEASRGPNTGELFF.

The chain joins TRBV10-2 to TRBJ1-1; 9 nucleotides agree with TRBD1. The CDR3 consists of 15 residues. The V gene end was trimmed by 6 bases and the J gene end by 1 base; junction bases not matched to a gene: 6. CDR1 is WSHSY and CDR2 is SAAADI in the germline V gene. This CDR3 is CASRSDRGWNTEAFF. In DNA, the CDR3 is TGCGCCAGCAGATCGGACAGGGGTTGGAACACTGAAGCTTTCTTT.

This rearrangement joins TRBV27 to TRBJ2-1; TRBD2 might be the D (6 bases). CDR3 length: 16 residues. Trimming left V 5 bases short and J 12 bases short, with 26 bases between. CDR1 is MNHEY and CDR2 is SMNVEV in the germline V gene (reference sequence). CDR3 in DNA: TGTGCCAGCAGTGCGAGGGGAGGCCAAGGTCTTCTATTGCAGTTCTTC. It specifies CASSARGGQGLLLQFF.

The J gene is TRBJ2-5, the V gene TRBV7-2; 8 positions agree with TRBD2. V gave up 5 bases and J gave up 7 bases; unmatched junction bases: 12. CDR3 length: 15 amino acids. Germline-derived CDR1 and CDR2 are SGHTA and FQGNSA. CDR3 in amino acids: CASSNNPARGGTQYF. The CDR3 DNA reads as TGTGCCAGCAGCAATAACCCAGCCCGGGGGGGGACCCAGTACTTC.

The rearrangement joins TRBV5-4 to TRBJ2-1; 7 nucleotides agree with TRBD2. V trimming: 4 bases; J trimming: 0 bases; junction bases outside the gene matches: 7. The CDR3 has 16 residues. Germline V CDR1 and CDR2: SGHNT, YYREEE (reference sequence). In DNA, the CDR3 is TGTGCCAGCAGCCCTGCGGGGGTGAACTCCTACAATGAGCAGTTCTTC. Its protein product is CASSPAGVNSYNEQFF. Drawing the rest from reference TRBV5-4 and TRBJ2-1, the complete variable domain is ETGVTQSPTHLIKTRGQQVTLRCSSQSGHNTVSWYQQALGQGPQFIFQYYREEENGRGNFPPRFSGLQFPNYSSELNVNALELDDSALYLCASSPAGVNSYNEQFFGPGTRLTVL.

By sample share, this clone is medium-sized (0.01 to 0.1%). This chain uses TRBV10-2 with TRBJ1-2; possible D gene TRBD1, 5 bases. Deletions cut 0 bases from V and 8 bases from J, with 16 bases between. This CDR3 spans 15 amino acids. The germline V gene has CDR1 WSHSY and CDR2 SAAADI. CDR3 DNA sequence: TGCGCCAGCAGTGAGTCGGCCCTCGGGGCGGACGGCTACACCTTC. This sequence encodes CASSESALGADGYTF.

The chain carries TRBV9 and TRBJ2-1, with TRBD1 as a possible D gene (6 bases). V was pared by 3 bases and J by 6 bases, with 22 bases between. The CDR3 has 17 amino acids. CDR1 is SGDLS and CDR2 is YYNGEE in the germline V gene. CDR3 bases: TGTGCCAGCAGCGGAGGGGGAAGGACAGCTACCCTCAATGAGCAGTTCTTC. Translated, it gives CASSGGGRTATLNEQFF.

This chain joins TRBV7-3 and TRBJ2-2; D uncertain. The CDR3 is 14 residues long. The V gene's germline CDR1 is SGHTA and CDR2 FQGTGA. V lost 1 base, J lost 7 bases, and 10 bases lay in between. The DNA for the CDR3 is TGTGCCAGCAGCTTAAACCGGGCAGACGGGGAGCTGTTTTTT. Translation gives CASSLNRADGELFF.

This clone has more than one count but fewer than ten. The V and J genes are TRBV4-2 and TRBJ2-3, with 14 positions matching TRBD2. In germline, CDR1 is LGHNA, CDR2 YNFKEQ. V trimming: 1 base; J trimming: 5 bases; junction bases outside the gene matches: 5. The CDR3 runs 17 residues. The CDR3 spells CASSQVGTSGSLDTQYF. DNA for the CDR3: TGTGCCAGCAGCCAAGTGGGGACTAGCGGGAGTTTAGATACGCAGTATTTT.

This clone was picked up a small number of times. The chain's CDR3 is CASSTTGTRYGYTF. Here the CDR3 DNA reads TGTGCCAGTAGTACCACCGGGACGAGATATGGCTACACCTTC. The chain couples TRBV19 to TRBJ1-2, with D perhaps matching TRBD1 (5 bases). The germline gives CDR1 LNHDA, CDR2 SQIVND (reference sequence). The CDR3 consists of 14 residues. Trimming left V 4 bases short and J 5 bases short, with 14 bases between.

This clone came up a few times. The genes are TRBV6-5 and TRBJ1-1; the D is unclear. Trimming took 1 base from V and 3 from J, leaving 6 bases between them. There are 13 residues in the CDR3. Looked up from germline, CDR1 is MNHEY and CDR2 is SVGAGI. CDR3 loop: CASSYWSDTEAFF. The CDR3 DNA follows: TGTGCCAGCAGTTACTGGTCGGACACTGAAGCTTTCTTT.

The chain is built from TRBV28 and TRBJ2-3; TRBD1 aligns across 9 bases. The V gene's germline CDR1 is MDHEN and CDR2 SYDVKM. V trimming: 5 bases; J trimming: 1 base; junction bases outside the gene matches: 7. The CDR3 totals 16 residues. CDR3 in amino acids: CASSPQGARGTDTQYF. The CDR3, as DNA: TGTGCCAGCAGTCCACAGGGGGCGCGGGGCACAGATACGCAGTATTTT.

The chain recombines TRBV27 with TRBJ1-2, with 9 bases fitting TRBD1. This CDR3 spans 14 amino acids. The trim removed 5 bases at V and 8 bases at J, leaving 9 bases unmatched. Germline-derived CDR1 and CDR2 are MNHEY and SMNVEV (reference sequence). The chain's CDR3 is CASSPKGQGYGYTF. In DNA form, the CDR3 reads TGTGCCAGCAGTCCCAAGGGACAGGGATACGGCTACACCTTC.

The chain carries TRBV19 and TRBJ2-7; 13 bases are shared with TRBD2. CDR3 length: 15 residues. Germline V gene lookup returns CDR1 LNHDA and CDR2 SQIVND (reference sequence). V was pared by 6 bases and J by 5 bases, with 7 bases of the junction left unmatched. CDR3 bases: TGTGCCAGTAGGATGAGGACTAGCGGGGGTCACGAGCAGTACTTC. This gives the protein CASRMRTSGGHEQYF.